Listed below are T cell receptor beta chains from one sample, sequenced in a study of blood T cell repertoires in COVID-19. Sequencing was performed with immunoSEQ multiplex PCR; in TCRdb, only in-frame clones are kept and a portion is missing. Among 25,000 to 35,000 clones listed, 89% were seen once. Source material: peripheral blood. The receptors were gathered from a human donor with acute or convalescent COVID-19. The donor label of this sample is uncertain. Both conserved end residues are part of each CDR3. Fields, in order: clone size, D gene, J gene, V gene, CDR3 protein, CDR3 DNA. D genes are given only for firm matches. Size values are once, few and many counts, or a class for expanded clones, and some rows have none.

>NA|TRBD2|TRBJ2-3|TRBV24-1
CATSDSGGRATDTQYF
TGTGCCACCAGTGATAGCGGCGGGAGGGCCACAGATACGCAGTATTTT
>NA|NA|TRBJ1-6|TRBV27
CASSLQRAHSPLHF
TGTGCCAGCAGTTTACAGAGGGCCCATTCACCCCTCCACTTT
>NA|TRBD1|TRBJ1-5|TRBV6-2/TRBV6-3
CASSRDRVRNQPQHF
TGTGCCAGCAGCCGTGACAGGGTCCGCAATCAGCCCCAGCATTTT
>NA|TRBD2|TRBJ2-7|TRBV2
CASRGGGVYEQYF
TGTGCCAGCAGGGGGGGAGGGGTCTACGAGCAGTACTTC
>NA|TRBD2|TRBJ2-7|TRBV6-1
CASSAKASGSLTLLGEQYF
TGTGCCAGCAGTGCCAAGGCTAGCGGGAGCCTGACCCTCCTAGGCGAGCAGTACTTC
>once|NA|TRBJ2-7|TRBV3-1/TRBV3-2
CASSQEGQDRPNPYEQYF
TGTGCCAGCAGCCAAGAGGGGCAAGACAGGCCGAACCCCTACGAGCAGTACTTC
>NA|TRBD2|TRBJ2-3|TRBV7-2
CASSSGTSGGRTDTQYF
TGTGCCAGCAGCTCCGGTACTAGCGGGGGGCGCACAGATACGCAGTATTTT
>NA|NA|TRBJ1-4|TRBV7-9
CASSFYSTATNEKLFF
TGTGCCAGCAGCTTTTATTCGACAGCAACTAATGAAAAACTGTTTTTT
>NA|NA|TRBJ1-3|TRBV21-1
CASRGGQGGRGNTIYF
TGTGCCAGCAGGGGCGGACAGGGCGGACGTGGAAACACCATATATTTT
>NA|TRBD2|TRBJ2-7|TRBV7-2
CASSFGGRSHEQYF
TGTGCCAGCAGCTTTGGCGGGAGGAGTCACGAGCAGTACTTC
>NA|TRBD1|TRBJ1-4|TRBV2
CASSIPQGAFNEKLFF
TGTGCCAGCAGTATTCCTCAGGGGGCTTTTAATGAAAAACTGTTTTTT
>NA|NA|TRBJ1-1|TRBV14
CASTQGQGTEAFF
TGTGCCAGCACCCAGGGGCAGGGGACTGAAGCTTTCTTT
>NA|NA|TRBJ1-2|TRBV7-4
CASSCRGGYTF
TGTGCCAGCAGCTGCCGTGGCGGCTACACCTTC
>NA|TRBD2|TRBJ2-2|TRBV2
CASSGRGGTSGLGTGELFF
TGTGCCAGCAGTGGCCGAGGGGGGACTAGCGGACTCGGAACCGGGGAGCTGTTTTTT
>NA|TRBD2|TRBJ2-5|TRBV5-1
CASSLDPAGGPETQYF
TGCGCCAGCAGCTTGGATCCCGCGGGGGGGCCAGAGACCCAGTACTTC
>NA|TRBD1|TRBJ1-4|TRBV24-1
CATSDPGQEGEKLFF
TGTGCCACCAGTGACCCCGGACAGGAGGGGGAAAAACTGTTTTTT
>NA|TRBD1|TRBJ2-1|TRBV4-2
CASSQTGGLGEQFF
TGTGCCAGCAGCCAAACAGGGGGATTGGGTGAGCAGTTCTTC
>NA|TRBD2|TRBJ2-1|TRBV11-1
CASSWQASGSYEQFF
TGTGCCAGCAGCTGGCAGGCTAGCGGGAGCTACGAGCAGTTCTTC
>NA|TRBD1|TRBJ2-7|TRBV28
CASSLWGDSSLGNEQYF
TGTGCCAGCAGTTTATGGGGGGACAGCTCTCTTGGGAACGAGCAGTACTTC
>NA|TRBD2|TRBJ2-1|TRBV7-2
CASSSIGLAGAEQFF
TGTGCCAGCAGCTCCATTGGACTAGCGGGGGCTGAGCAGTTCTTC
>NA|TRBD2|TRBJ2-1|TRBV2
CASSYPGLAGGSSYNEQFF
TGTGCCAGCAGTTATCCGGGACTAGCGGGGGGCAGCTCCTACAATGAGCAGTTCTTC
>NA|NA|TRBJ1-5|TRBV4-2
CASSQDPREPQHF
TGTGCCAGCAGCCAAGATCCCCGGGAACCCCAGCATTTT
>medium-sized|NA|TRBJ1-5|TRBV27
CASSPDGGGYQPQHF
TGTGCCAGCAGTCCGGACGGGGGTGGGTACCAGCCCCAGCATTTT
>NA|TRBD1|TRBJ1-1|TRBV3-1/TRBV3-2
CASSPSDRAVAEAFF
TGTGCCAGCAGCCCCTCGGACAGGGCGGTGGCTGAAGCTTTCTTT
>NA|TRBD2|TRBJ2-5|TRBV7-6
CASSFGTSQETQYF
TGTGCCAGCAGCTTCGGGACTAGCCAAGAGACCCAGTACTTC
>few|TRBD1|TRBJ1-1|TRBV7-2
CASRLDRGNAEAFF
TGTGCCAGCAGATTGGACAGGGGGAACGCTGAAGCTTTCTTT
>NA|NA|TRBJ1-2|TRBV30
CAWRGALPLYGYTF
TGTGCCTGGAGGGGGGCTCTCCCTCTGTATGGCTACACCTTC
>few|NA|TRBJ1-6|TRBV12-3/TRBV12-4
CASSSDFSPLHF
TGTGCCAGCAGTTCCGACTTTTCACCCCTCCACTTT
>NA|TRBD1|TRBJ1-2|TRBV6-6
CASSPGQGANYGYTF
TGTGCCAGCAGTCCAGGACAGGGCGCTAACTATGGCTACACCTTC